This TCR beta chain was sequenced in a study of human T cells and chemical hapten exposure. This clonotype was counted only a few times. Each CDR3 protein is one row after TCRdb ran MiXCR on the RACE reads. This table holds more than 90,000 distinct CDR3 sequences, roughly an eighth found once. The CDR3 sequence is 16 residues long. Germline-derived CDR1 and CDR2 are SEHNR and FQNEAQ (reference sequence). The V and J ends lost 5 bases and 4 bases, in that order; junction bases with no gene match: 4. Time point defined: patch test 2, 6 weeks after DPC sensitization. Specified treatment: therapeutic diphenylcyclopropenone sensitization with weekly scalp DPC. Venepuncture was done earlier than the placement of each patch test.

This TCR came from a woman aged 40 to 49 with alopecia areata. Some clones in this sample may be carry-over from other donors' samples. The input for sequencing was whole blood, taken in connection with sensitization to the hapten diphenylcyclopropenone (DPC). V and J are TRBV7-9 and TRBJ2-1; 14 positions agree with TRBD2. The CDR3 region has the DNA TGTGCCAGCAGCCCGGGGACTAGCGGGAGTTACAATGAGCAGTTCTTC. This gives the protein CASSPGTSGSYNEQFF.